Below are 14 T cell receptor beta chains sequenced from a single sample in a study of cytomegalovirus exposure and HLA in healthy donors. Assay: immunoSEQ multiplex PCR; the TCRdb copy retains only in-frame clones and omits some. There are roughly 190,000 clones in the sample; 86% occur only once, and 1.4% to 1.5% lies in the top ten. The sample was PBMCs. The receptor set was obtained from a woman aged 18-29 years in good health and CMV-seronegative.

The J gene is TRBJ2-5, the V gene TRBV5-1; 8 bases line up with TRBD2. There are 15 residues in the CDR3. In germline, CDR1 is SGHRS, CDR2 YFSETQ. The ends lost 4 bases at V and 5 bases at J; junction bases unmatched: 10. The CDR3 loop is CASSPGGGLKETQYF. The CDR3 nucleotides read TGCGCCAGCAGCCCGGGGGGGGGCTTGAAGGAGACCCAGTACTTC.

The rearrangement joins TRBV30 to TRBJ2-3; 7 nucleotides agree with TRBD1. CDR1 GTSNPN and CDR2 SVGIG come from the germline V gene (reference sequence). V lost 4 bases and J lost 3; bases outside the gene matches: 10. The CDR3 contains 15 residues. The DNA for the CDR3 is TGTGCCTGGACTGTAGGGGGCGCTCCAACAGATACGCAGTATTTT. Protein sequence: CAWTVGGAPTDTQYF.

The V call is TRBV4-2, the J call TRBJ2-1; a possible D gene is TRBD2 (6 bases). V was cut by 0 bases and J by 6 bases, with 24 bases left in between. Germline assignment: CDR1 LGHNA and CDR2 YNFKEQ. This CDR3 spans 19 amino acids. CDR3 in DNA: TGTGCCAGCAGCCAAGATGTGAGCCAATGGAGGGAGTCGGGCAATGAGCAGTTCTTC. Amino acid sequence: CASSQDVSQWRESGNEQFF.

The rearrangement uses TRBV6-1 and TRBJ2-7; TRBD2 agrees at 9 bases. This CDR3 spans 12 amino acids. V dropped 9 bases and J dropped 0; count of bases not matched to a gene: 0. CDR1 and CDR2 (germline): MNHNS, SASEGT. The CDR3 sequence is CARTSGSYEQYF. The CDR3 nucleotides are TGTGCCAGGACTAGCGGCTCCTACGAGCAGTACTTC.

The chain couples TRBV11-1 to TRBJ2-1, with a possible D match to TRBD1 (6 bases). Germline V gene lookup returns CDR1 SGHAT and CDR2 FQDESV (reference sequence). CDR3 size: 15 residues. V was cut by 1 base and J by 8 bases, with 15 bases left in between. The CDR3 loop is CASSLEGTPTDEQFF. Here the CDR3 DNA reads TGTGCCAGCAGCTTAGAAGGGACACCTACTGATGAGCAGTTCTTC. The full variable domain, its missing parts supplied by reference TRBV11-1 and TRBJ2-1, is EAEVAQSPRYKITEKSQAVAFWCDPISGHATLYWYRQILGQGPELLVQFQDESVVDDSQLPKDRFSAERLKGVDSTLKIQPAELGDSAMYLCASSLEGTPTDEQFFGPGTRLTVL.

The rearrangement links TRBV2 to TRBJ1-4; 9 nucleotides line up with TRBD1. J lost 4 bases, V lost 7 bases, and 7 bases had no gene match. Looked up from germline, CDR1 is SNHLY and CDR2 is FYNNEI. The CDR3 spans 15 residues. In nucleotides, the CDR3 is TGTGCCAGCAACGAACAGGGGGCGGATAATGAAAAACTGTTTTTT. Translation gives CASNEQGADNEKLFF.

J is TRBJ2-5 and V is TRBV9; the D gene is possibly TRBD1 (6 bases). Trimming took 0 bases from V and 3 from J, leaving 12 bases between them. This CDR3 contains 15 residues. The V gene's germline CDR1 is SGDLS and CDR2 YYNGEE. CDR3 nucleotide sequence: TGTGCCAGCAGCGTAGTGGGGGCGTGGGAAGAGACCCAGTACTTC. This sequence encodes CASSVVGAWEETQYF.

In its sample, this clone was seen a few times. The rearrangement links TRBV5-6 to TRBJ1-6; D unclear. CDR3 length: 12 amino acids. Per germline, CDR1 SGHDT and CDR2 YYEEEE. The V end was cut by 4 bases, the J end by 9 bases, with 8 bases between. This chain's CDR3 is CASSTRSSPLHF. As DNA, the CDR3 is TGTGCCAGCAGCACGAGGAGTTCACCCCTCCACTTT.

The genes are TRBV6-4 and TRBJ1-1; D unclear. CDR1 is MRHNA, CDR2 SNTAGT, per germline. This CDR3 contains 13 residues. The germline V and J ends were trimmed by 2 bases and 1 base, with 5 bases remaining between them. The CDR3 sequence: CASSDNGNTEAFF. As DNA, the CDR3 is TGTGCCAGCAGTGACAACGGGAACACTGAAGCTTTCTTT.

The CDR3, as DNA: TGTGCTAGTGGTTTGGCCAGAGGACAAGCAGAAGCTTTCTTT. Residues: CASGLARGQAEAFF. This chain links TRBV12-5 with TRBJ1-1; D may be TRBD1 (5 bases). CDR1 is LGHNT and CDR2 is FRNRAP in the germline V gene. The germline V and J ends were trimmed by 1 base and 8 bases, with 14 bases remaining between them. The CDR3 totals 14 residues. The variable domain in full, completed from reference TRBV12-5 and TRBJ1-1, reads DARVTQTPRHKVTEMGQEVTMRCQPILGHNTVFWYRQTMMQGLELLAYFRNRAPLDDSGMPKDRFSAEMPDATLATLKIQPSEPRDSAVYFCASGLARGQAEAFFGQGTRLTVV.

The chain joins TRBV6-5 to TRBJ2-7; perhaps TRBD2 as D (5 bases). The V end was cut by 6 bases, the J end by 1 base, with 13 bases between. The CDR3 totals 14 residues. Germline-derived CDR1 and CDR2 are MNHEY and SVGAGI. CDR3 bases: TGTGCCAGCAGCCGCGGGCAGAGGTCCTACGAGCAGTACTTC. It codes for CASSRGQRSYEQYF.

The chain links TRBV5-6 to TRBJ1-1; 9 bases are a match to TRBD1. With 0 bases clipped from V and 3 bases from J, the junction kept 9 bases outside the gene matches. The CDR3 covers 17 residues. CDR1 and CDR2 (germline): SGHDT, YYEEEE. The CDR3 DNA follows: TGTGCCAGCAGCTTGGGACCTACAGGGGGCTGGGACACTGAAGCTTTCTTT. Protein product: CASSLGPTGGWDTEAFF.

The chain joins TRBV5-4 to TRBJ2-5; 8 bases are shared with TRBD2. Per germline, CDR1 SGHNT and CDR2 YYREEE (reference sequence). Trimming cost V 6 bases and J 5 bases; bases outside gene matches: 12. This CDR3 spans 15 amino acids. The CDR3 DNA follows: TGTGCCAGCACCAATGACCGGGGGGGCCTCGAGACCCAGTACTTC. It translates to CASTNDRGGLETQYF.

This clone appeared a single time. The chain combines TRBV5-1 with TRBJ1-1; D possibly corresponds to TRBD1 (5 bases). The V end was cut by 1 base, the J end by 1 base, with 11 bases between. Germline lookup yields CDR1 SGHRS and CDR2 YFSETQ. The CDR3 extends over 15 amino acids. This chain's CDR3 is CASSLMPGPNTEAFF. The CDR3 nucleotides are TGCGCCAGCAGCTTGATGCCAGGGCCGAACACTGAAGCTTTCTTT.